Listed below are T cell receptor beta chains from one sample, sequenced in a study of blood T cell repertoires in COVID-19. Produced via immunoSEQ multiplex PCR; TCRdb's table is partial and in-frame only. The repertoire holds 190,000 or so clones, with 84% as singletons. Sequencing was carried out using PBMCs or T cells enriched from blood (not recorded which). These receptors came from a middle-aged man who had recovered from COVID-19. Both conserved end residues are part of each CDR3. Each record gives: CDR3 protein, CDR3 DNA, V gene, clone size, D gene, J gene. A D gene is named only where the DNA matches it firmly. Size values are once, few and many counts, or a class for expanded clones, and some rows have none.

CASSWGGRGGYTF	TGTGCCAGCAGTTGGGGAGGAAGGGGTGGCTACACCTTC	TRBV12-3/TRBV12-4	.	.	TRBJ1-2
CASSLDPLPYYNSPLHF	TGTGCCAGCAGCTTAGATCCCCTTCCCTACTATAATTCACCCCTCCACTTT	TRBV13	.	.	TRBJ1-6
CASSLGQGTTEAFF	TGCGCCAGCAGCCTTGGACAGGGGACCACTGAAGCTTTCTTT	TRBV5-1	.	TRBD1	TRBJ1-1
CASSPTGALSSPLHF	TGTGCCAGCAGTCCCACTGGGGCCCTCAGCTCACCCCTCCACTTT	TRBV6-5	.	.	TRBJ1-6
CASTVEGLDNYGYTF	TGTGCCAGTACTGTGGAGGGGCTAGATAACTATGGCTACACCTTC	TRBV19	once	.	TRBJ1-2
CASSLPGPSPYEQYF	TGCGCCAGCAGCCTCCCGGGCCCTAGCCCCTACGAGCAGTACTTC	TRBV4-1	once	.	TRBJ2-7
CASSYRGVSTDTQYF	TGTGCCAGCAGTTATCGCGGTGTTTCTACCGATACGCAGTATTTT	TRBV6-5	.	.	TRBJ2-3
CASSPGLRRGVDEQFF	TGTGCCAGCAGCCCCGGACTCCGGAGGGGCGTGGATGAGCAGTTCTTC	TRBV7-9	.	.	TRBJ2-1
CASSLAGPNSGNTIYF	TGTGCCAGCAGCTTGGCAGGGCCGAACTCTGGAAACACCATATATTTT	TRBV5-5	.	.	TRBJ1-3
CASSMMQGGQNNQPQHF	TGTGCCAGTAGTATGATGCAAGGAGGGCAGAACAATCAGCCCCAGCATTTT	TRBV19	.	.	TRBJ1-5
CASSANADYEQYF	TGTGCCAGCAGTGCTAATGCGGACTACGAGCAGTACTTC	TRBV2	.	.	TRBJ2-7
CASTPRDRGLGTQYF	TGTGCCAGCACGCCCCGGGACAGGGGTCTTGGGACCCAGTACTTC	TRBV6-5	.	TRBD1	TRBJ2-5
CASSRQYNSPLHF	TGTGCCAGCAGCCGACAGTATAATTCACCCCTCCACTTT	TRBV14	.	.	TRBJ1-6
CATSRDYLDRGYGYTF	TGTGCCACCAGCAGAGATTATTTGGACAGGGGCTATGGCTACACCTTC	TRBV15	.	TRBD1	TRBJ1-2
CASSQAGTGGAGWTDTQYF	TGCGCCAGCAGCCAAGCGGGGACAGGGGGCGCTGGGTGGACAGATACGCAGTATTTT	TRBV4-1	.	TRBD1	TRBJ2-3
CASSGQANSPLHF	TGTGCCAGTAGTGGACAGGCTAATTCACCCCTCCACTTT	TRBV19	.	TRBD1	TRBJ1-6
CASTASSYNEQFF	TGTGCCAGCACGGCTAGCTCCTACAATGAGCAGTTCTTC	TRBV2	.	.	TRBJ2-1
CASSLEGRSYEQYF	TGTGCCAGCAGCTTGGAGGGGCGATCCTACGAGCAGTACTTC	TRBV5-8	.	.	TRBJ2-7
CASSIRTGGGYTF	TGTGCCAGCAGTATTCGGACAGGTGGGGGCTACACCTTC	TRBV12-3/TRBV12-4	.	TRBD1	TRBJ1-2
CASSQGGQTNQPQHF	TGCGCCAGCAGCCAGGGGGGACAGACTAATCAGCCCCAGCATTTT	TRBV4-1	.	TRBD1	TRBJ1-5
CASSAPGLALYF	TGTGCCAGCAGCGCGCCGGGACTAGCATTGTATTTT	TRBV11-2	.	TRBD2	TRBJ2-3
CASSQAGASYGYTF	TGCGCCAGCAGCCAAGCAGGGGCTTCCTATGGCTACACCTTC	TRBV5-1	.	.	TRBJ1-2
CASSLTPRQGVYGYTF	TGCGCCAGCAGCTTGACGCCGAGACAGGGGGTCTATGGCTACACCTTC	TRBV5-1	.	TRBD1	TRBJ1-2
CASSKTWSGNTIYF	TGTGCCAGCAGTAAGACATGGTCTGGAAACACCATATATTTT	TRBV6-5	.	.	TRBJ1-3
CASSTGQALNYGYTF	TGTGCCAGTAGTACCGGACAGGCTCTTAACTATGGCTACACCTTC	TRBV19	.	TRBD1	TRBJ1-2
CASRITRENGYTF	TGTGCCAGCCGTATAACGAGGGAGAATGGCTACACCTTC	TRBV19	.	.	TRBJ1-2
CASSQGVRGSNTEAFF	TGTGCCAGCAGCCAAGGGGTGCGGGGGTCGAACACTGAAGCTTTCTTT	TRBV3-1/TRBV3-2	.	.	TRBJ1-1
CAWIRFLTEAFF	TGTGCCTGGATCCGGTTTCTCACTGAAGCTTTCTTT	TRBV30	.	.	TRBJ1-1
CASSVTGGISYNSPLHF	TGTGCCAGCTCAGTGACAGGGGGCATTTCCTATAATTCACCCCTCCACTTT	TRBV18	.	TRBD1	TRBJ1-6
CAWSGQGRSYNEQFF	TGTGCCTGGAGTGGACAGGGACGCTCCTACAATGAGCAGTTCTTC	TRBV30	.	TRBD1	TRBJ2-1
CASSMGQGGNTQYF	TGTGCCAGTAGTATGGGTCAGGGAGGGAATACGCAGTATTTT	TRBV19	.	TRBD2	TRBJ2-3
CASRYRGSNEKLFF	TGCGCCAGCAGGTACAGGGGCTCTAATGAAAAACTGTTTTTT	TRBV5-1	.	TRBD1	TRBJ1-4
CASSLTPGTSGGIWEQYF	TGTGCCAGCAGTCTAACTCCCGGGACTAGCGGGGGGATATGGGAGCAGTACTTC	TRBV27	.	TRBD2	TRBJ2-7